The rows below give T cell receptor beta chains drawn from one sample of a study of shared clonotypes between healthy human individuals. Repertoires were generated with immunoSEQ multiplex PCR, while TCRdb's copy carries only in-frame clones and drops some. Seen here are roughly 2,500,000 clones, 80% to 95% observed once, and the top ten hold roughly 0.39%. Sequencing was done on a sample of naive CD4+ T cells from PBMCs. These receptors were taken from a man between 18 and 35 years old in good health. Some clones in this sample may be carry-over from other donors' samples. Both conserved end residues are part of each CDR3.

TRBJ1-5	TRBV6-1	CASSEVSTWGNQPQHF
TRBJ2-7	TRBV19	CASSIDSGQGTYEQYF
TRBJ2-7	TRBV9	CASSAPEGSSYEQYF
TRBJ2-3	TRBV7-9	CASSFSGDTQYF
TRBJ2-1	TRBV28	CASRGSRAGAEQFF
TRBJ2-7	TRBV6-6	CASTGGLAVYEQYF
TRBJ2-7	TRBV28	CASSSGTTPSYEQYF
TRBJ1-1	TRBV5-1	CASSPNRDLPEAFF
TRBJ2-7	TRBV27	CASRKSFRGPTYEQYF
TRBJ2-3	TRBV27	CASSGAGAYTQYF
TRBJ2-4	TRBV30	CAWGVAAATQSAKNIQYF
TRBJ2-1	TRBV28	CASRQTIYNEQFF
TRBJ2-2	TRBV30	CAWTYLAGGPNTGELFF
TRBJ2-7	TRBV15	CATSTRWGGGNTYEQYF
TRBJ1-2	TRBV5-4	CASSFSSQLYGYTF
TRBJ1-4	TRBV14	CASSRRDTEKLFF
TRBJ2-3	TRBV6-5	CASSGRLAGSNTQYF
TRBJ1-5	TRBV19	CASSTDRIPQPQHF
TRBJ2-3	TRBV5-1	CASSGREGDTQYF
TRBJ2-5	TRBV5-1	CASSPGLAGQETQYF
TRBJ2-1	TRBV28	CASTSAGVDNEQFF
TRBJ2-3	TRBV29-1	CSVEPLAGVKDTQYF
TRBJ1-1	TRBV29-1	CSVAPLRRTEAFF